A selection of T cell receptor beta chains follows, all from one sample in a study of blood T cell repertoires in COVID-19. This table comes from immunoSEQ multiplex PCR, and its TCRdb copy is limited to in-frame clones, with some not included. Of about 670,000 clones listed, 80% to 90% are singletons. The sequencing sample was made of peripheral blood. These TCRs come from a woman aged 18-29 years with acute or convalescent COVID-19. CDR3s include the opening cysteine and the closing phenylalanine or tryptophan. The order of the fields is V gene, clone size, D gene, J gene, CDR3 protein, CDR3 DNA. D genes are given only for firm matches. Not every row has a clone size; where given, it reads once, few, many or a size class.

TRBV7-9	NA	TRBD2	TRBJ2-7	CASSTWEGSFEQYF	TGTGCCAGCAGTACCTGGGAGGGATCCTTCGAGCAGTACTTC
TRBV6-5	NA	NA	TRBJ1-1	CASSAGAGNTEAFF	TGTGCCAGCAGCGCAGGGGCGGGGAACACTGAAGCTTTCTTT
TRBV7-6	NA	NA	TRBJ2-2	CASSSINIQGTGELFF	TGTGCCAGCAGCTCAATAAACATCCAGGGGACCGGGGAGCTGTTTTTT
TRBV10-3	NA	NA	TRBJ2-7	CAISDLPSYEQYF	TGTGCCATCAGTGACCTACCTTCCTACGAGCAGTACTTC
TRBV9	NA	NA	TRBJ1-2	CASSVTDGGGYGYTF	TGTGCCAGCAGCGTAACAGATGGGGGAGGCTATGGCTACACCTTC
TRBV5-1	NA	NA	TRBJ1-1	CASSPPGSASTEAFF	TGCGCCAGCAGCCCGCCCGGGAGCGCCTCCACTGAAGCTTTCTTT
TRBV5-5	NA	TRBD1	TRBJ1-6	CASRTDRVPNSPLHF	TGTGCCAGCAGGACGGACAGGGTCCCAAATTCACCCCTCCACTTT
TRBV27	NA	TRBD1	TRBJ1-1	CASSLAPPGQMNTEAFF	TGTGCCAGCAGTTTAGCTCCCCCGGGACAGATGAACACTGAAGCTTTCTTT
TRBV5-1	once	TRBD1	TRBJ2-7	CASRDSSYEQYF	TGCGCCAGCCGGGACAGTTCCTACGAGCAGTACTTC
TRBV11-1	NA	NA	TRBJ2-3	CASSLSNRGTDTQYF	TGTGCCAGCAGCTTATCGAACAGGGGCACAGATACGCAGTATTTT
TRBV7-6	NA	NA	TRBJ1-2	CASSSMGTSGYTF	TGTGCCAGCAGCTCAATGGGTACTAGTGGCTACACCTTC
TRBV21-1	NA	NA	TRBJ2-1	CASSSGPLGGGHTNEQFF	TGTGCCAGCAGCTCCGGCCCGCTTGGGGGCGGGCACACCAATGAGCAGTTCTTC
TRBV6-2/TRBV6-3	NA	TRBD1	TRBJ2-1	CASSYEGGTGYYNEQFF	TGTGCCAGCAGTTATGAAGGGGGGACAGGGTACTACAATGAGCAGTTCTTC
TRBV7-2	NA	NA	TRBJ2-3	CAGSYRGTDTQYF	TGTGCCGGCTCCTACAGGGGCACAGATACGCAGTATTTT
TRBV15	NA	TRBD1	TRBJ1-4	CATHRGQGMAEKLFF	TGTGCCACCCACAGGGGACAGGGGATGGCAGAAAAACTGTTTTTT
TRBV18	once	NA	TRBJ1-4	CASSPEAGREREKLFF	TGTGCCAGCTCACCAGAGGCGGGTAGAGAACGCGAAAAACTGTTTTTT
TRBV29-1	NA	NA	TRBJ2-5	CSVYREETQYF	TGCAGCGTTTACAGGGAAGAGACCCAGTACTTC
TRBV5-1	NA	NA	TRBJ2-2	CASSLSQGRELFF	TGCGCCAGCAGCTTGTCGCAGGGAAGGGAGCTGTTTTTT
TRBV4-3	NA	TRBD2	TRBJ2-7	CASSQARVAGGEQYF	TGCGCCAGCAGCCAAGCACGGGTAGCGGGGGGCGAGCAGTACTTC
TRBV19	NA	TRBD1	TRBJ1-6	CASSIRATGGSPLHF	TGTGCCAGTAGTATAAGGGCCACAGGGGGGTCACCCCTCCACTTT
TRBV19	NA	NA	TRBJ2-7	CASSIGVNEQYF	TGTGCCAGTAGTATAGGAGTGAACGAGCAGTACTTC
TRBV29-1	NA	TRBD1	TRBJ2-5	CSVPGTGLQETQYF	TGCAGCGTCCCTGGGACAGGACTACAAGAGACCCAGTACTTC
TRBV6-5	NA	NA	TRBJ1-2	CASGNQGYYGYTF	TGTGCCAGCGGAAACCAGGGATACTATGGCTACACCTTC
TRBV24-1	once	NA	TRBJ2-4	CATSERGGKNIQYF	TGTGCCACCAGTGAAAGAGGAGGCAAAAACATTCAGTACTTC
TRBV4-3	few	NA	TRBJ1-3	CASSQDIPGSGNTIYF	TGCGCCAGCAGCCAAGATATTCCAGGCTCTGGAAACACCATATATTTT
TRBV4-1	NA	TRBD2	TRBJ2-7	CASSQEIAGGLDEQYF	TGCGCCAGCAGCCAAGAAATCGCGGGGGGGCTTGACGAGCAGTACTTC
TRBV5-8	NA	NA	TRBJ1-5	CASSLAVRGGNQPQHF	TGTGCCAGCAGCTTGGCCGTACGGGGGGGCAATCAGCCCCAGCATTTT